The entry below describes one TCR beta chain. Repertoires were generated with immunoSEQ multiplex PCR, while TCRdb's copy carries only in-frame clones and drops some. The repertoire holds under 65,000 clones, 90% seen once, with roughly 3.3% in the top ten. These data come from a study of T cell changes during pregnancy in multiple sclerosis. Per germline, CDR1 SGHNT and CDR2 YENEEA. The CDR3 is 19 amino acids. The ends lost 3 bases at V and 2 bases at J; junction bases unmatched: 11. V is TRBV11-3 and J is TRBJ2-6; 9 positions agree with TRBD2. The source is a female donor in good health, enrolled as a control in a pregnancy study. The sequenced sample was peripheral blood, obtained in the first trimester of pregnancy. CDR3 sequence reads: CASSFPLAGGPPGANVLTF. CDR3 bases: TGTGCCAGCAGCTTTCCCCTTGCGGGAGGGCCCCCTGGGGCCAACGTCCTGACTTTC.